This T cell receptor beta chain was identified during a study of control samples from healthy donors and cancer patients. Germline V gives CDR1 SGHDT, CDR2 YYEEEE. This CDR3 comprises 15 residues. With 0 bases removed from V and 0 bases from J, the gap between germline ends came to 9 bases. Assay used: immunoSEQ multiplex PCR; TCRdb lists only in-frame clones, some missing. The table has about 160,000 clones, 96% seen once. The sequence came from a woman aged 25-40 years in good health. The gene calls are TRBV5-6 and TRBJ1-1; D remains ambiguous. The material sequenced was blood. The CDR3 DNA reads TGTGCCAGCAGCTTGGGGGTAGAGTTGAACACTGAAGCTTTCTTT. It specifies CASSLGVELNTEAFF.